This T cell receptor (beta chain) came from a study of T cell repertoires in cytomegalovirus infection. Study summary: CMV epitopes, recently identified HLA-C-restricted and well-studied HLA-B-restricted, were used. Signatures in public TCR beta sequences pointed to both CMV infection and matching HLA type. Overall study results and limits: Summed frequency of public TCR beta families distinguished CMV carriers with the relevant HLA. Within the response measured ex vivo, HLA-C-restricted CMV-specific TCR beta clonotypes were dominant.

V was trimmed by 3 bases and J by 6 bases, leaving 20 bases between them. The CDR3 is made up of 17 amino acids. Germline CDR1 SGHDN, CDR2 FVKESK. TCRdb itself ran the reads through MiXCR, one entry per CDR3 protein. The profile shows about 110,000 distinct CDR3 sequences, roughly 39% of them singletons. As for this clonotype: What it binds is not known.

V and J are TRBV14 and TRBJ2-2; the D gene is possibly TRBD2 (5 bases). Specimen: CD8+ T cells from cultured PBMCs, collected from culture after CMV antigen stimulation. This receptor was identified in a human donor in good health (CMV status not recorded). Some clones in this sample may be carry-over from other donors' samples. The CDR3 region is CASSQLLAVDFAGELFF. In nucleotides, the CDR3 is TGTGCCAGCAGCCAGTTGCTAGCCGTCGATTTTGCCGGGGAGCTGTTTTTT.